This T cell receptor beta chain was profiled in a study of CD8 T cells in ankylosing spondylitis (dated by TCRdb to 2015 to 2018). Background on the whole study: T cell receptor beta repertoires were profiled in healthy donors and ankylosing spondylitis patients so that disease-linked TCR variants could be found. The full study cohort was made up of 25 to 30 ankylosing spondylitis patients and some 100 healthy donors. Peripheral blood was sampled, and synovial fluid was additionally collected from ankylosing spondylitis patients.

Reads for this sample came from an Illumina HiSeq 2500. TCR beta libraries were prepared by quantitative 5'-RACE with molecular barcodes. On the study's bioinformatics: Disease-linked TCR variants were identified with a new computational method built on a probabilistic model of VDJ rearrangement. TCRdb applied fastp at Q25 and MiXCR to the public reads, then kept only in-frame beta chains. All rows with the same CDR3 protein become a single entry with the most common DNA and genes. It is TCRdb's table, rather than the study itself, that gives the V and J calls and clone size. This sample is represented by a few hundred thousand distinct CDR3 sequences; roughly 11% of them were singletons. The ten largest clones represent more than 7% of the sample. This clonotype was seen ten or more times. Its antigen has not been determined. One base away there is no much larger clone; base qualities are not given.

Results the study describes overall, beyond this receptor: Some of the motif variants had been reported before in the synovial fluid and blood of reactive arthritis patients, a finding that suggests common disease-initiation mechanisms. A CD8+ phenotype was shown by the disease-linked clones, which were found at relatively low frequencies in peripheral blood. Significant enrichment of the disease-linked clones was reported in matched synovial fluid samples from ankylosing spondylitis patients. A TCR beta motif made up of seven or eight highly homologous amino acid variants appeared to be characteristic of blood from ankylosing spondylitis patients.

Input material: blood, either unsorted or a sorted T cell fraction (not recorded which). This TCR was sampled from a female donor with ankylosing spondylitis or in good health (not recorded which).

The CDR3 sequence is CASSPQSLIAKNIQYF. The nucleotide sequence reads TGCGCCAGCAGTCCTCAGAGCCTAATAGCCAAAAACATTCAGTACTTC. This chain is built from TRBV4-1 and TRBJ2-4, with an unclear D gene assignment. V is cut by 6 bases and J by 0 bases, and the space between the germline ends is 15 bases. Reading the germline V gene gives CDR1 MGHRA and CDR2 YSYEKL. Counted from cysteine to phenylalanine, this CDR3 has 16 amino acids. Only the CDR3 DNA is retained, 48 bases long and in frame from the first base.